This T cell receptor (beta chain) was sequenced during a study of blood T cell repertoires in COVID-19. This clone occurred a few times. With V trimmed by 2 bases and J by 10 bases, 14 bases remained unmatched. CDR3 size: 16 residues. The germline V gene has CDR1 MNHEY and CDR2 SVGAGI. Assay used: immunoSEQ multiplex PCR; TCRdb lists only in-frame clones, some missing. The sample comprises some 320,000 clones, 85% of which are singletons, and under 2% rests with the top ten. The source material was PBMCs or T cells enriched from blood (not recorded which). The receptor comes from a woman in her 30s who had been exposed to COVID-19. This chain links TRBV6-5 with TRBJ2-1, with TRBD2 identical over 7 bases. The CDR3, as DNA: TGTGCCAGCAGTTACGGGGGGAGGGCCCTAGGAGTCGAGCAGTTCTTC. Translation: CASSYGGRALGVEQFF.